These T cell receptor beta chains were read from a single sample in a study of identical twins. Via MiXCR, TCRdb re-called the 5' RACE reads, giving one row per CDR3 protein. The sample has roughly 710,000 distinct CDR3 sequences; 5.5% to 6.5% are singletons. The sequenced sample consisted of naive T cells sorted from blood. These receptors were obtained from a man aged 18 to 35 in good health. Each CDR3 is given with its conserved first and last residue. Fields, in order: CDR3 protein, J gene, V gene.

CASSLGVVSGANVLTF	TRBJ2-6	TRBV7-8
CASSWPGLAGSYNEQFF	TRBJ2-1	TRBV7-9
CASSWGGGTDNEQFF	TRBJ2-1	TRBV7-9
CASSYISGTKDTQYF	TRBJ2-3	TRBV7-9
CSASLSVGTDTQYF	TRBJ2-3	TRBV20-1
CSASIRSRNEQFF	TRBJ2-1	TRBV20-1
CASSQHSGGLAGELFF	TRBJ2-2	TRBV4-1
CASSGPSDQPQHF	TRBJ1-5	TRBV2
CANPTGGVGTGELFF	TRBJ2-2	TRBV19
CASSQTDPWRTENEQFF	TRBJ2-1	TRBV3-1
CASSVGPQAGGYTF	TRBJ1-2	TRBV9
CASSVLGLAGGGGTYNEQFF	TRBJ2-1	TRBV9
CASSQDSLAGGGGETQYF	TRBJ2-5	TRBV4-3
CSARRVGAVVTGELFF	TRBJ2-2	TRBV20-1
CATSDATSGLTDTQYF	TRBJ2-3	TRBV24-1
CSAATSSSSYNEQFF	TRBJ2-1	TRBV20-1
CASSPPGQGRRGQYF	TRBJ2-7	TRBV6-2/TRBV6-3
CASSPGPINTEAFF	TRBJ1-1	TRBV12-3/TRBV12-4
CASSQEVGLQFF	TRBJ2-1	TRBV5-6
CASSLFTGDNEQFF	TRBJ2-1	TRBV7-8
CASSSKGNEQFF	TRBJ2-1	TRBV11-2
CASSQVGTTEAFF	TRBJ1-1	TRBV3-1
CSVSPTRNSYNEQFF	TRBJ2-1	TRBV29-1
CASSPGHLNQPQHF	TRBJ1-5	TRBV11-3
CASSSRTGGGNYGYTF	TRBJ1-2	TRBV3-1
CASSYTRSTDTQYF	TRBJ2-3	TRBV6-5
CSASGTDNYGYTF	TRBJ1-2	TRBV20-1
CASSSRVSYEQYF	TRBJ2-7	TRBV7-9
CASSASGRWGADTQYF	TRBJ2-3	TRBV25-1
CASSSTGGVADTQYF	TRBJ2-3	TRBV7-9
CASSPGEILAKNIQYF	TRBJ2-4	TRBV5-6
CASSRLIAGDEQFF	TRBJ2-1	TRBV27
CASSSPPPGELFF	TRBJ2-2	TRBV28
CASSKGQSNTEAFF	TRBJ1-1	TRBV28
CASSLREYNEQFF	TRBJ2-1	TRBV7-2
CASSLWDGRQETQYF	TRBJ2-5	TRBV12-3/TRBV12-4
CASRTVTDTQYF	TRBJ2-3	TRBV6-2/TRBV6-3
CASSQVTSRYTGELFF	TRBJ2-2	TRBV14
CSGSKTYEQYF	TRBJ2-7	TRBV20-1
CASTYVGSGFYEQYF	TRBJ2-7	TRBV7-9
CASSKEDSPGGRFF	TRBJ2-1	TRBV7-9
CASSSRQGGWGEQYF	TRBJ2-7	TRBV27
CASSSGTGLLGYGYTF	TRBJ1-2	TRBV27
CASSPLGSVYEQYF	TRBJ2-7	TRBV7-7
CASRIGTTFRGQYF	TRBJ2-3	TRBV12-3/TRBV12-4
CASRPSGGNYEQYF	TRBJ2-7	TRBV12-3/TRBV12-4
CASSWTGGSLYEQYF	TRBJ2-7	TRBV5-5
CASSLEAAGANVLTF	TRBJ2-6	TRBV7-2
CASSLSAGGRTDTQYF	TRBJ2-3	TRBV7-3
CAISGSPSTYTDTQYF	TRBJ2-3	TRBV10-3
CASSPRARGQSTNEKLFF	TRBJ1-4	TRBV18
CASSDYVTGNEQFF	TRBJ2-1	TRBV5-1
CASSYDLNYEQYF	TRBJ2-7	TRBV6-5
CASSQDGLPGSPLHF	TRBJ1-6	TRBV4-3
CSARLMNTEAFF	TRBJ1-1	TRBV20-1
CAWSVQESEYF	TRBJ2-7	TRBV30
CASRGAVPYNEQFF	TRBJ2-1	TRBV5-1
CAISTGSSGNTIYF	TRBJ1-3	TRBV10-3
CASTLDGTGVADTQYF	TRBJ2-3	TRBV5-8